This is a list of T cell receptor beta chains from one sample in a study of blood T cell repertoires in COVID-19. Repertoires were generated with immunoSEQ multiplex PCR, while TCRdb's copy carries only in-frame clones and drops some. The table lists fewer than 55,000 clones, about 81% of them singletons, with approximately 2.4% in the top ten. Sequencing input: peripheral blood. These receptors were collected from a man between 45 and 60 years old with acute or convalescent COVID-19. Both conserved end residues are part of each CDR3. D genes are given only for firm matches.

V gene	D gene	J gene	CDR3 protein	CDR3 DNA
TRBV7-7	.	TRBJ2-2	CASSLTDSNTGELFF	TGTGCTAGCAGCCTAACCGATTCGAACACCGGGGAGCTGTTTTTT
TRBV6-5	.	TRBJ1-6	CASVTGSSYSPLHF	TGTGCCAGCGTAACAGGGTCGTCGTATTCACCCCTCCACTTT
TRBV19	.	TRBJ1-1	CASSTPGQNTEAFF	TGTGCCAGTAGCACCCCTGGACAGAACACTGAAGCTTTCTTT
TRBV3-1/TRBV3-2	.	TRBJ2-2	CASSRGHLNTGELFF	TGTGCCAGCAGCCGGGGACATCTGAACACCGGGGAGCTGTTTTTT
TRBV30	TRBD2	TRBJ2-1	CAWSSGGYNEQFF	TGTGCCTGGTCTAGCGGGGGCTACAATGAGCAGTTCTTC
TRBV5-4	TRBD2	TRBJ2-5	CASSRLAGEETQYF	TGTGCCAGCAGCCGACTAGCGGGGGAAGAGACCCAGTACTTC
TRBV28	TRBD1	TRBJ2-1	CASSLSPGGLNEQFF	TGTGCCAGCAGTTTATCCCCAGGGGGCCTAAATGAGCAGTTCTTC
TRBV6-5	.	TRBJ2-2	CATYTGELFF	TGTGCCACGTACACCGGGGAGCTGTTTTTT
TRBV19	TRBD1	TRBJ1-1	CASSKTPGTGIDTEAFF	TGTGCCAGTAGTAAGACCCCCGGGACAGGGATTGACACTGAAGCTTTCTTT
TRBV28	TRBD1	TRBJ1-5	CASSTPGDRVLERRNQPQHF	TGTGCCAGCAGTACCCCCGGGGACAGGGTCTTAGAAAGGCGCAATCAGCCCCAGCATTTT
TRBV5-1	TRBD1	TRBJ1-6	CASSLVGQGLDNSPLHF	TGCGCCAGCAGCTTGGTGGGACAGGGGTTAGATAATTCACCCCTCCACTTT